The 32 T cell receptor beta chains below all came from one sample that was sequenced in a study of cytomegalovirus exposure and HLA in healthy donors. The PCR employed 60 Vbeta primers together with 13 Jbeta primers. Here immunoSEQ multiplex PCR was the method, and the copy in TCRdb shows in-frame clones only, minus some. The sample consists of almost 200,000 clones, around 78% of them appearing once. Sequenced material: PBMCs. The receptors shown here come from a man younger than 45 in good health and CMV-seronegative.

The chain uses TRBV5-1 and TRBJ1-3; 8 bases align to TRBD1. The CDR3 covers 17 residues. CDR1 SGHRS and CDR2 YFSETQ come from the germline V gene. V was pared by 4 bases and J by 2 bases, with 11 bases of the junction left unmatched. The CDR3 bases are TGCGCCAGCAGCATCTTTCCGCAGACAGGGGCTGGAAACACCATATATTTT. Its translation: CASSIFPQTGAGNTIYF.

This rearrangement joins TRBV6-5 to TRBJ2-7, with D perhaps TRBD1 (7 bases). The germline V and J ends were trimmed by 6 bases and 2 bases, with 17 bases remaining between them. The CDR3 sequence is 15 residues long. In germline, CDR1 is MNHEY, CDR2 SVGAGI. The CDR3 sequence: CASSRQQGGPYEQYF. CDR3 in DNA: TGTGCCAGCAGCAGACAGCAGGGGGGACCCTACGAGCAGTACTTC.

This chain joins TRBV7-8 and TRBJ2-7, with a tentative D call TRBD2 (6 bases). Germline V gives CDR1 SGHVS, CDR2 FQNEAQ. The CDR3 spans 17 residues. Trimming left V 1 base short and J 1 base short, with 17 bases between. CDR3 DNA: TGTGCCAGCAGCTTAGAGGTGGGCCATGGACTATCCTACGAGCAGTACTTC. This gives the protein CASSLEVGHGLSYEQYF. The full variable domain, rest sourced from reference TRBV7-8 and TRBJ2-7, is GAGVSQSPRYKVAKRGQDVALRCDPISGHVSLFWYQQALGQGPEFLTYFQNEAQLDKSGLPSDRFFAERPEGSVSTLKIQRTQQEDSAVYLCASSLEVGHGLSYEQYFGPGTRLTVT.

V usage is TRBV9 and J usage is TRBJ2-2; D might be TRBD2 (6 bases). The germline gives CDR1 SGDLS, CDR2 YYNGEE. The CDR3 has 17 amino acids. Trimming left V 7 bases short and J 3 bases short, with 22 bases between. Written as DNA, the CDR3 is TGTGCCAGCGCAGGGAGTTCGGGGGAGGTCGACACCGGGGAGCTGTTTTTT. It yields the protein CASAGSSGEVDTGELFF.

The V gene is TRBV27, the J gene TRBJ1-1; D might be TRBD1 (5 bases). The ends were cut back, 6 bases at V and 5 bases at J, with 19 bases in the middle. The CDR3 sequence is 15 residues long. CDR1 and CDR2 from the germline V gene are MNHEY and SMNVEV (reference sequence). The CDR3 region has the DNA TGTGCCAGCAGCCGAAATAGGGGTGGCGAGACTGAAGCTTTCTTT. Translation gives CASSRNRGGETEAFF.

The chain uses TRBV7-6 and TRBJ2-5; D gene unclear. This CDR3 has 14 amino acids. V lost 2 bases and J 2 bases, leaving 9 bases between the germline ends. The germline gives CDR1 SGHVS, CDR2 FNYEAQ. The CDR3 DNA reads TGTGCCAGCAGCTTACTCCCGCGGCAAGAGACCCAGTACTTC. It encodes CASSLLPRQETQYF.

The chain combines TRBV28 with TRBJ1-3, with D perhaps matching TRBD1 (6 bases). The CDR3 extends over 17 amino acids. Trimming shortened V by 1 base and J by 3 bases, and 16 bases separated the two germline ends. CDR1 MDHEN and CDR2 SYDVKM come from the germline V gene. DNA for the CDR3: TGTGCCAGCAGTTTATTGTACAGGGAGAAAGGTGGAAACACCATATATTTT. It codes for CASSLLYREKGGNTIYF.

The chain couples TRBV19 to TRBJ1-1; a possible D gene is TRBD1 (5 bases). Per germline, CDR1 LNHDA and CDR2 SQIVND (reference sequence). The length of the CDR3 is 16 residues. With 0 bases removed from V and 0 bases from J, the gap between germline ends came to 11 bases. The CDR3 DNA reads TGTGCCAGTAGTATAGACATCTCAGGGATGAACACTGAAGCTTTCTTT. This codes for CASSIDISGMNTEAFF.

The V gene is TRBV2, the J gene TRBJ1-2, with 7 bases fitting TRBD1. The CDR3 sequence is 12 residues long. V was clipped by 6 bases and J by 4 bases; unmatched bases: 2. CDR1 is SNHLY and CDR2 is FYNNEI in the germline V gene. This CDR3 reads CASRGDSYGYTF. CDR3 sequence (DNA): TGTGCCAGCAGGGGGGACAGCTATGGCTACACCTTC.

Points on this clone: Additional DNA sequences in this sample encode the identical CDR3. The CDR3 loop reads CASSPGGYEQFF. For the CDR3, the DNA is TGTGCCAGCTCACCGGGGGGATATGAGCAGTTCTTC. The gene calls are TRBV18 and TRBJ2-1; D is possibly TRBD2 (6 bases). CDR1 is KGHSH and CDR2 is LQKENI in the germline V gene. The CDR3 runs to 12 residues. Deletions cut 3 bases from V and 8 bases from J, with 8 bases between.

The chain uses TRBV6-5 and TRBJ1-3; D not resolved. Trimming took 8 bases from V and 9 from J, leaving 14 bases between them. This CDR3 spans 12 amino acids. Germline V CDR1 and CDR2: MNHEY, SVGAGI. This chain's CDR3 is CASRPEDGTIYF. The CDR3 nucleotides read TGTGCCAGCCGACCGGAGGACGGCACCATATATTTT.

This clone has a handful of counts. This chain joins TRBV18 and TRBJ1-4; 7 bases are shared with TRBD1. The CDR3 is made up of 13 amino acids. CDR1 KGHSH and CDR2 LQKENI come from the germline V gene. V lost 3 bases and J lost 12; bases outside the gene matches: 7. CDR3 in amino acids: CASSPGQVSELFF. CDR3 in DNA: TGTGCCAGCTCACCTGGACAGGTTTCAGAACTGTTTTTT.

The rearrangement joins TRBV4-1 to TRBJ2-1; 9 bases match TRBD2. Losses at the gene ends were 3 bases for V and 5 bases for J; bases not matched to a gene: 2. The CDR3 spans 14 residues. Germline lookup yields CDR1 MGHRA and CDR2 YSYEKL. The CDR3 DNA sequence: TGCGCCAGCAGCCAGGCGGGAGGGGACAATGAGCAGTTCTTC. Translating gives CASSQAGGDNEQFF.

The count of this clone is one. This chain connects TRBV28 to TRBJ2-7; no firm D call. Germline loops: CDR1 MDHEN, CDR2 SYDVKM. V was clipped by 2 bases and J by 9 bases, with 20 bases between them. CDR3 length: 15 residues. The CDR3 loop reads CASSLPRSVREWQYF. The CDR3 DNA sequence: TGTGCCAGCAGTTTACCCCGGTCGGTACGCGAGTGGCAGTACTTC.

In the case of this clone: Other nucleotide sequences from this sample produce the same CDR3. This chain joins TRBV28 and TRBJ2-3; 10 bases align to TRBD2. Germline-derived CDR1 and CDR2 are MDHEN and SYDVKM. CDR3 length: 14 amino acids. Losses at the gene ends were 2 bases for V and 4 bases for J; bases not matched to a gene: 0. CDR3 sequence (DNA): TGTGCCAGCAGTTTACTAGCGGGAGCAGATACGCAGTATTTT. Translated: CASSLLAGADTQYF.

Comment on this clone: A junction end diverges from the germline sequence, so it may reflect a read error. The chain couples TRBV7-7 to TRBJ2-7; 10 nucleotides match TRBD2. CDR3 size: 14 residues. Per germline, CDR1 SSHAT and CDR2 FNYEAQ (reference sequence). CDR3 nucleotide sequence: TGTGCTAGCAGCCCTAGCGGGAGAATGTACGAGCAGTACTTC. The encoded protein is CASSPSGRMYEQYF.

The chain employs TRBV10-2 and TRBJ2-7; D is unclear. Deletions cut 7 bases from V and 6 bases from J, with 16 bases between. Germline assignment: CDR1 WSHSY and CDR2 SAAADI. There are 13 residues in the CDR3. The CDR3 nucleotides read TGCGCCAGCACTCATATCAGCGCCGGCGAGCAGTACTTC. Amino acids: CASTHISAGEQYF.

This clone was detected a few times. V and J are TRBV7-9 and TRBJ2-3; 7 bases map to TRBD1. Germline V gene lookup returns CDR1 SEHNR and CDR2 FQNEAQ (reference sequence). The CDR3 has 16 amino acids. V was clipped by 5 bases and J by 2 bases; unmatched bases: 10. The CDR3 DNA follows: TGTGCCAGCAGCAGGAAGAGAGGGGGCCCCACAGATACGCAGTATTTT. This gives the protein CASSRKRGGPTDTQYF.

The chain uses TRBV19 and TRBJ1-2; no clear D gene. CDR3 size: 14 residues. The germline CDR1 and CDR2 sequences are LNHDA and SQIVND (reference sequence). V was clipped by 6 bases and J by 4 bases, with 15 bases between them. The CDR3 spells CASSRPGSPYGYTF. The CDR3 DNA reads TGTGCCAGTAGCCGGCCAGGCAGCCCCTATGGCTACACCTTC.

The DNA of the CDR3 is TGCAGCGTTAGAGGGACAGGGGGCAGTGACGGGGAGCTGTTTTTT. It is translated as CSVRGTGGSDGELFF. This chain links TRBV29-1 with TRBJ2-2; 12 positions match TRBD1. Losses at the gene ends were 5 bases for V and 7 bases for J; bases not matched to a gene: 8. This CDR3 contains 15 residues. Germline CDR1 is SQVTM and CDR2 is ANQGSEA.

The V call is TRBV7-2, the J call TRBJ2-5; TRBD2 matches 9 bases. The CDR3 spans 15 residues. Germline CDR1 SGHTA, CDR2 FQGNSA. J was trimmed by 5 bases and V by 3 bases; bases with no gene match: 7. CDR3: CASSFGGRAVETQYF. The CDR3 DNA sequence: TGTGCCAGCAGCTTTGGCGGGAGGGCCGTGGAGACCCAGTACTTC.

The chain employs TRBV13 and TRBJ1-4; no clear D gene. Trimming stripped 5 bases from V and 0 bases from J, with 13 bases between. The CDR3 loop spans 16 amino acids. Looked up from germline, CDR1 is PRHDT and CDR2 is FYEKMQ (reference sequence). The CDR3, as DNA: TGTGCCAGCAGCCCTTCGGTCGGGGCAACTAATGAAAAACTGTTTTTT. It translates to CASSPSVGATNEKLFF.

The chain uses TRBV11-2 and TRBJ2-7; TRBD1 matches at 9 bases. Germline CDR1 reads SGHAT; CDR2 reads FQNNGV. The CDR3 consists of 16 residues. V trimming: 4 bases; J trimming: 7 bases; junction bases outside the gene matches: 14. CDR3 bases: TGTGCCAGCAGCTCCAGCCCGGGACAGGGTATCGGGGAGCAGTACTTC. Amino acid sequence: CASSSSPGQGIGEQYF.

The chain has TRBV6-4 and TRBJ2-3; 9 bases fit TRBD2. Germline V gene lookup returns CDR1 MRHNA and CDR2 SNTAGT. This CDR3 contains 14 residues. Trimming removed 5 bases from V and 4 bases from J; junction bases left unmatched: 4. As DNA, the CDR3 is TGTGCCAGCAGTCCCGGGACTAGCTCAGATACGCAGTATTTT. Translated: CASSPGTSSDTQYF.

The V call is TRBV5-5, the J call TRBJ1-1, with a possible D match to TRBD1 (6 bases). Germline V CDR1 and CDR2: SGHKS, YYEKEE (reference sequence). Trimming stripped 4 bases from V and 8 bases from J, with 12 bases between. The CDR3 sequence is 12 residues long. CDR3 nucleotide sequence: TGTGCCAGCAGCCGTCGGACAGCCGAAGCTTTCTTT. Translated, it gives CASSRRTAEAFF.

This sequence joins TRBV27 and TRBJ2-7; 10 nucleotides agree with TRBD2. Germline values: CDR1 MNHEY, CDR2 SMNVEV (reference sequence). V shed 7 bases and J 5 bases; nucleotides not matched to a gene: 5. The length of the CDR3 is 13 residues. DNA for the CDR3: TGTGCCAGCAACCCTAGCGGGAGCCACGAGCAGTACTTC. This encodes CASNPSGSHEQYF.

This sequence joins TRBV10-3 and TRBJ2-7; 7 nucleotides agree with TRBD2. The V gene end was trimmed by 8 bases and the J gene end by 6 bases; junction bases not matched to a gene: 10. Looked up from germline, CDR1 is ENHRY and CDR2 is SYGVKD. This CDR3 comprises 13 residues. CDR3 residues: CAIGKQGGFEQYF. CDR3 bases: TGTGCCATCGGCAAGCAGGGAGGGTTCGAGCAGTACTTC.

The rearrangement joins TRBV5-4 to TRBJ2-7; D gene uncertain. The CDR3 has 13 residues. CDR1 and CDR2 from the germline V gene are SGHNT and YYREEE (reference sequence). The ends were cut back, 1 base at V and 5 bases at J, with 10 bases in the middle. CDR3 region: CASSLTSIHEQYF. In DNA, the CDR3 is TGTGCCAGCAGCTTGACTTCGATCCACGAGCAGTACTTC.

The rearrangement uses TRBV13 and TRBJ2-7, with D tentatively TRBD1 (7 bases). Germline V CDR1 and CDR2: PRHDT, FYEKMQ (reference sequence). V gave up 5 bases and J gave up 5 bases, with 19 bases separating them. The CDR3 is made up of 15 amino acids. CDR3 in amino acids: CASSRPGGLPNEQYF. CDR3 in DNA: TGTGCCAGCAGCCGACCAGGGGGACTTCCAAACGAGCAGTACTTC.

The chain employs TRBV6-6 and TRBJ1-5, with D maybe TRBD1 (6 bases). The germline gives CDR1 MNHNY, CDR2 SVGAGI (reference sequence). This CDR3 has 15 amino acids. V lost 6 bases and J 2 bases, leaving 14 bases between the germline ends. The CDR3 protein is CASRSQGIGNQPQHF. The CDR3 DNA reads as TGTGCCAGCAGGTCACAGGGTATCGGCAATCAGCCCCAGCATTTT.

The CDR3 is CASREGTSNTGELFF. In DNA form, the CDR3 reads TGTGCCAGCAGGGAGGGGACTTCGAACACCGGGGAGCTGTTTTTT. The V call is TRBV7-2, the J call TRBJ2-2; perhaps TRBD2 as D (6 bases). The ends were cut back, 6 bases at V and 0 bases at J, with 11 bases in the middle. CDR1 is SGHTA, CDR2 FQGNSA, per germline. This CDR3 spans 15 amino acids.

Concerning this clone itself: Other DNA sequences in this specimen translate into the identical CDR3. The chain links TRBV4-2 to TRBJ2-5; a weak D match, TRBD2 (5 bases). Trimming took 0 bases from V and 5 from J, leaving 7 bases between them. CDR3 length: 13 amino acids. The germline CDR1 and CDR2 sequences are LGHNA and YNFKEQ. This chain's CDR3 is CASSQDQRETQYF. CDR3 coding DNA: TGTGCCAGCAGCCAAGATCAGCGGGAGACCCAGTACTTC.